The next 23 T cell receptor beta chains were all read from a single sample in a study of cytotoxic CD8 clonotypes in ibrutinib-treated CLL. Only in-frame clones appear in the TCRdb table, and some are missing; sequencing was by immunoSEQ multiplex PCR. The sample lists approximately 190,000 clones, 70% to 75% occurring once. The source was PBMCs, collected after 12 months of ibrutinib treatment. Source of these receptors: a human donor with chronic lymphocytic leukemia.

V usage is TRBV20-1 and J usage is TRBJ1-1; D is ambiguous. The V gene lost 3 bases and the J gene lost 8 bases, with 7 bases spanning the gap. The CDR3 extends over 10 amino acids. Per the germline V gene, CDR1 is DFQATT and CDR2 is SNEGSKA (reference sequence). For the CDR3, the DNA is TGCAGTGCTAGTAATGTAGAAGCTTTCTTT. It translates to CSASNVEAFF.

The chain is built from TRBV30 and TRBJ1-2; 8 nucleotides match TRBD1. From germline, CDR1 is GTSNPN and CDR2 SVGIG (reference sequence). V gave up 8 bases and J gave up 4 bases; unmatched junction bases: 3. The CDR3 spans 11 residues. In DNA, the CDR3 is TGTGCCGGAGGACAGGGCTATGGCTACACCTTC. Protein: CAGGQGYGYTF.

This clone was seen a single time. This chain links TRBV27 with TRBJ1-2, with D maybe TRBD1 (5 bases). There are 13 residues in the CDR3. Looked up from germline, CDR1 is MNHEY and CDR2 is SMNVEV (reference sequence). V lost 0 bases, J lost 8 bases, and 10 bases lay in between. DNA for the CDR3: TGTGCCAGCAGTTTATCTGGGACTTACGGCTACACCTTC. Its translation is CASSLSGTYGYTF.

The rearrangement links TRBV7-9 to TRBJ2-2; 13 bases line up with TRBD2. The ends lost 4 bases at V and 0 bases at J; junction bases unmatched: 5. The germline V gene encodes CDR1 SEHNR and CDR2 FQNEAQ (reference sequence). This CDR3 has 18 amino acids. CDR3: CASSYGTSGTANTGELFF. The CDR3 DNA follows: TGTGCCAGCAGCTACGGGACTAGCGGGACCGCGAACACCGGGGAGCTGTTTTTT. Full variable domain (outside the CDR3, taken from reference TRBV7-9 and TRBJ2-2): DTGVSQNPRHKITKRGQNVTFRCDPISEHNRLYWYRQTLGQGPEFLTYFQNEAQLEKSRLLSDRFSAERPKGSFSTLEIQRTEQGDSAMYLCASSYGTSGTANTGELFFGEGSRLTVL.

CDR3 residues: CARENRGSSYEQYF. The CDR3 DNA is TGTGCCAGAGAAAACAGGGGATCCTCCTACGAGCAGTACTTC. V is TRBV9 and J is TRBJ2-7; the match to TRBD1 covers 7 bases. The germline V gene encodes CDR1 SGDLS and CDR2 YYNGEE. Germline trimming cut 8 bases from V and 0 bases from J; bases unmatched to any gene: 8. CDR3 size: 14 residues.

V usage is TRBV15 and J usage is TRBJ1-5; D unresolved. V shed 3 bases and J shed 2 bases, with 5 bases lying between them. The CDR3 extends over 13 amino acids. CDR1 is LNHNV and CDR2 is YYDKDF in the germline V gene (reference sequence). In DNA form, the CDR3 reads TGTGCCACCAGCAGTGTGGGCAATCAGCCCCAGCATTTT. Its translation: CATSSVGNQPQHF. The whole variable domain, remainder taken from reference TRBV15 and TRBJ1-5, is DAMVIQNPRYQVTQFGKPVTLSCSQTLNHNVMYWYQQKSSQAPKLLFHYYDKDFNNEADTPDNFQSRRPNTSFCFLDIRSPGLGDTAMYLCATSSVGNQPQHFGDGTRLSIL.

J is TRBJ2-7 and V is TRBV30, with D maybe TRBD1 (5 bases). V dropped 0 bases and J dropped 7 bases, with 13 bases sitting between them. The germline gives CDR1 GTSNPN, CDR2 SVGIG (reference sequence). This CDR3 is built from 13 residues. CDR3 loop: CAWSVLPAGEQYF. CDR3 DNA: TGTGCCTGGAGTGTACTTCCGGCAGGGGAGCAGTACTTC.

J is TRBJ2-2 and V is TRBV7-8, with TRBD2 as a possible D gene (6 bases). Germline assignment: CDR1 SGHVS and CDR2 FQNEAQ. V lost 4 bases and J 6 bases, leaving 18 bases between the germline ends. The CDR3 is made up of 16 amino acids. CDR3 sequence: CASSSSGGGRAGELFF. CDR3 DNA: TGTGCCAGCAGCTCGTCCGGCGGAGGGCGGGCCGGGGAGCTGTTTTTT.

The V and J genes are TRBV15 and TRBJ2-1; no firm D call. This CDR3 spans 14 amino acids. Germline CDR1 and CDR2: LNHNV and YYDKDF (reference sequence). V was shortened by 7 bases and J by 6 bases, with 16 bases between the two germline ends. In DNA form, the CDR3 reads TGTGCCACCACCATCTCCCGGTGGATCAATGAGCAGTTCTTC. Protein product: CATTISRWINEQFF.

The chain uses TRBV9 and TRBJ1-2, with 9 bases identical to TRBD1. The CDR3 has 17 residues. With V trimmed by 5 bases and J by 2 bases, 13 bases remained unmatched. From germline, CDR1 is SGDLS and CDR2 YYNGEE. CDR3 region: CASSPIGNRGRNYGYTF. The CDR3 DNA follows: TGTGCCAGCAGTCCGATAGGGAACAGGGGGCGCAACTATGGCTACACCTTC.

The table lists this clone with a few counts. The genes are TRBV9 and TRBJ1-3; D is ambiguous. The CDR3 totals 15 residues. Trimming pared 1 base from V and 10 bases from J, leaving 18 bases between. The germline CDR1 and CDR2 sequences are SGDLS and YYNGEE. The CDR3 sequence: CASSVSTGFAGTIYF. DNA for the CDR3: TGTGCCAGCAGCGTATCGACGGGATTCGCGGGGACCATATATTTT.

The chain recombines TRBV19 with TRBJ1-1; tentative D call: TRBD1 (6 bases). Trimming removed 2 bases from V and 1 base from J, with 11 bases in between. Germline V gene sequence: CDR1 LNHDA, CDR2 SQIVND (reference sequence). The CDR3 length is 15 residues. The CDR3 is CASSITGLENTEAFF. The CDR3 DNA sequence: TGTGCCAGTAGTATAACAGGGTTGGAGAACACTGAAGCTTTCTTT.

V gene TRBV18 combines with J gene TRBJ2-7, with D perhaps TRBD1 (6 bases). Germline-derived CDR1 and CDR2 are KGHSH and LQKENI. This CDR3 contains 14 residues. Trimming took off 1 base at V and 6 bases at J, with 13 bases between the two ends. The CDR3: CASSPQTGTLEQYF. CDR3 DNA sequence: TGTGCCAGCTCACCACAGACCGGGACACTCGAGCAGTACTTC.

The genes are TRBV18 and TRBJ1-5; perhaps TRBD1 as D (6 bases). This CDR3 contains 16 residues. Trimming left V 8 bases short and J 5 bases short, with 22 bases between. Germline V CDR1 and CDR2: KGHSH, LQKENI. For the CDR3, the DNA is TGTGCCAGCACTGGGTTCGGACAGTCCTCGGATCAGCCCCAGCATTTT. It specifies CASTGFGQSSDQPQHF.

This clone showed up just a few times. The chain combines TRBV7-9 with TRBJ1-2; D is possibly TRBD1 (5 bases). Per germline, CDR1 SEHNR and CDR2 FQNEAQ (reference sequence). This CDR3 spans 14 amino acids. V was pared by 0 bases and J by 3 bases, with 8 bases between. CDR3 residues: CASSLAGGDYGYTF. The CDR3 DNA reads as TGTGCCAGCAGCTTAGCGGGGGGTGACTATGGCTACACCTTC.

The rearrangement links TRBV6-5 to TRBJ2-6, with a tentative D call TRBD2 (7 bases). CDR1 and CDR2 (germline): MNHEY, SVGAGI. Trimming stripped 2 bases from V and 4 bases from J, with 12 bases between. This CDR3 contains 16 residues. CDR3 loop: CASSYEGGKGANVLTF. For the CDR3, the DNA is TGTGCCAGCAGTTACGAGGGGGGGAAAGGGGCCAACGTCCTGACTTTC.

This chain joins TRBV6-5 and TRBJ2-1, with D perhaps TRBD2 (5 bases). The length of the CDR3 is 15 residues. CDR1 and CDR2 (germline): MNHEY, SVGAGI. V was pared by 2 bases and J by 5 bases, with 13 bases between. CDR3 DNA: TGTGCCAGCAGTTACCTTAGCGACTCGAACAATGAGCAGTTCTTC. It yields the protein CASSYLSDSNNEQFF.

Remarks on this clone: Compared with germline, one end of the junction differs, possibly owing to a read error. The genes are TRBV5-1 and TRBJ2-7; D ambiguous. Germline values: CDR1 SGHRS, CDR2 YFSETQ. This CDR3 has 11 residues. The CDR3 loop is CASSRTYEQYF. As DNA, the CDR3 is TGTGCCAGCAGTCGCACCTACGAGCAGTACTTC.

This clone turned up a few times. The chain has TRBV11-3 and TRBJ2-7, with unresolved D. V dropped 5 bases and J dropped 2 bases, with 13 bases sitting between them. Looked up from germline, CDR1 is SGHNT and CDR2 is YENEEA. The CDR3 is 14 residues long. The CDR3 region is CASSRRHGPYEQYF. CDR3 sequence (DNA): TGTGCCAGCAGCCGTAGACACGGTCCCTACGAGCAGTACTTC.

The genes are TRBV4-1 and TRBJ2-7; the D gene is possibly TRBD1 (6 bases). Deletions cut 2 bases from V and 2 bases from J, with 13 bases between. CDR1 and CDR2 (germline): MGHRA, YSYEKL. The CDR3 length is 15 residues. The CDR3 protein is CASSQWAGATYEQYF. The CDR3 coding sequence is TGCGCCAGCAGCCAATGGGCAGGGGCTACCTACGAGCAGTACTTC.

The table lists this clone with a few counts. The chain has TRBV2 and TRBJ2-1; 13 nucleotides agree with TRBD2. This CDR3 has 14 amino acids. V was clipped by 6 bases and J by 8 bases; unmatched bases: 4. CDR1 is SNHLY and CDR2 is FYNNEI in the germline V gene. CDR3 sequence reads: CASSWTSGSDEQFF. As DNA, the CDR3 is TGTGCCAGCAGCTGGACTAGCGGGAGTGATGAGCAGTTCTTC. The complete variable domain, with remaining parts taken from reference TRBV2 and TRBJ2-1, reads EPEVTQTPSHQVTQMGQEVILRCVPISNHLYFYWYRQILGQKVEFLVSFYNNEISEKSEIFDDQFSVERPDGSNFTLKIRSTKLEDSAMYFCASSWTSGSDEQFFGPGTRLTVL.

This clone was detected a few times. This sequence joins TRBV6-5 and TRBJ1-2; unclear D gene. The V gene's germline CDR1 is MNHEY and CDR2 SVGAGI. The CDR3 has 13 residues. V lost 5 bases and J lost 4, with 11 bases in between. The CDR3 loop reads CASSPQVFYGYTF. The CDR3 nucleotides are TGTGCCAGCAGTCCTCAGGTTTTCTATGGCTACACCTTC.

The chain is built from TRBV4-1 and TRBJ1-4; D uncertain. The V gene lost 1 base and the J gene lost 7 bases, with 10 bases spanning the gap. The CDR3 is made up of 14 amino acids. CDR1 MGHRA and CDR2 YSYEKL come from the germline V gene. The CDR3 DNA reads as TGCGCCAGCAGCCAAGTACGCGATCCTGAAAAACTGTTTTTT. Translating gives CASSQVRDPEKLFF.